Each of the 2 T cell receptor beta chains below was sequenced from the same sample in a study of T-cell memory formation after mild COVID-19 (dated by TCRdb to about 2021). Library method: 5' RACE. Sequenced on an Illumina NovaSeq 6000. TCRdb ran its own pipeline on the public reads, namely fastp trimming at Q25 and MiXCR clone calling, and kept in-frame beta chains. Each CDR3 protein appears once, grouped with its most common genes and DNA. Recorded for this sample are roughly 140,000 distinct CDR3 sequences; 11% to 15% of them occurred a single time. About 30% of the sample goes to the ten largest clones. The specimen sequenced was PBMCs or a T cell subset sorted from them (not recorded which). These TCRs come from an adult woman who had mild COVID-19 (a few samples of this study predate the infection). The sample titles of this study are shuffled in the database, so cell type and time point are left out; the donor was told from shared clones.

The gene calls are TRBV4-1 and TRBJ1-5; D call uncertain. V lost 1 base, J lost 0 bases, and 4 bases lay in between. Germline V CDR1 and CDR2: MGHRA, YSYEKL. The length of the CDR3 is 14 residues. Written as DNA, the CDR3 is TGCGCCAGCAGCCAAGTCAGTAGCAATCAGCCCCAGCATTTT. As protein: CASSQVSSNQPQHF.

A few counts support this clonotype. The J gene is TRBJ2-7, the V gene TRBV6-7; D is unresolved. TRBV6-7 is classed as an ORF, of uncertain function. This CDR3 is built from 9 residues. V was pared by 10 bases and J by 3 bases, with 4 bases between. This chain's CDR3 is CATHYEQYF. CDR3 bases: TGTGCCACCCACTACGAGCAGTACTTC.